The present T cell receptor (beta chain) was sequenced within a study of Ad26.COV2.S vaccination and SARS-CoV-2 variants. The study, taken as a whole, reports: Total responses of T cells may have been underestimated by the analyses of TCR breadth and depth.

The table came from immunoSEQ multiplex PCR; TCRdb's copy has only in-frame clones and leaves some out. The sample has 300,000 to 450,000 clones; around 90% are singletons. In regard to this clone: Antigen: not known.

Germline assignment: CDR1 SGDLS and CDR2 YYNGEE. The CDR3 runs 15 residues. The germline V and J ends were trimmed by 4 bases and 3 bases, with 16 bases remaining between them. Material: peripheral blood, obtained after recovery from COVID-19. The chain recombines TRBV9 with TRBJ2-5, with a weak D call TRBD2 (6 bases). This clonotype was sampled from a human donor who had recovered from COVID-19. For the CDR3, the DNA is TGTGCCAGCAGCCCCCGGGGTTGGGGGGAAGAGACCCAGTACTTC. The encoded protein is CASSPRGWGEETQYF.